A single sample gave rise to the 27 T cell receptor beta chains below, sequenced in a study of T cell responses to AZD1222 COVID-19 vaccine. The method was immunoSEQ multiplex PCR; TCRdb's version includes in-frame clones alone and lacks a portion of them. This sample has around 110,000 clones, with 80% to 95% found just once. The material sequenced was peripheral blood, taken 28 days after the second AZD1222 dose. Receptors originate from an adult who received the AZD1222 COVID-19 vaccine.

The V call is TRBV15, the J call TRBJ2-3, with D tentatively TRBD2 (5 bases). Trimming took 0 bases from V and 9 from J, leaving 10 bases between them. Germline V gives CDR1 LNHNV, CDR2 YYDKDF (reference sequence). This CDR3 comprises 13 residues. The CDR3 is CATSRDSGGTQYF. The CDR3 bases are TGTGCCACCAGCAGAGATTCCGGCGGGACGCAGTATTTT.

This clone was picked up a small number of times. The genes are TRBV28 and TRBJ2-7; D possibly matches TRBD1 or TRBD2 (5 bases each). Trimming removed 5 bases at V and 0 bases at J, with 11 bases between. There are 14 residues in the CDR3. Germline V gene sequence: CDR1 MDHEN, CDR2 SYDVKM. The CDR3 spells CASSGGPNSYEQYF. CDR3 DNA: TGTGCCAGCAGTGGGGGACCGAACTCCTACGAGCAGTACTTC.

The table lists this clone with a few counts. The genes are TRBV5-4 and TRBJ2-1; 11 bases fit TRBD1. This CDR3 region has 14 residues. The germline V gene has CDR1 SGHNT and CDR2 YYREEE (reference sequence). The trim removed 0 bases at V and 9 bases at J, leaving 2 bases unmatched. CDR3 sequence reads: CASSLGTGGREQFF. DNA of the CDR3: TGTGCCAGCAGCTTGGGGACAGGGGGCCGTGAGCAGTTCTTC.

The V call is TRBV19, the J call TRBJ1-1; TRBD1 matches at 7 bases. The CDR3 is 14 residues long. V lost 4 bases, J lost 0 bases, and 2 bases stayed unmatched. The germline V gene encodes CDR1 LNHDA and CDR2 SQIVND (reference sequence). The CDR3 nucleotides are TGTGCCAGTAGTAACACAGGGGTGAACACTGAAGCTTTCTTT. Amino acids: CASSNTGVNTEAFF.

This chain joins TRBV5-4 and TRBJ1-1; D gene ambiguous. Trimming took 0 bases from V and 5 from J, leaving 14 bases between them. The CDR3 loop spans 15 amino acids. Germline V gene lookup returns CDR1 SGHNT and CDR2 YYREEE (reference sequence). Here the CDR3 DNA reads TGTGCCAGCAGCTTGGCCGGAACACTTAGGACTGAAGCTTTCTTT. Translation gives CASSLAGTLRTEAFF.

This clone was detected only once. V usage is TRBV6-5 and J usage is TRBJ1-2, with 9 bases identical to TRBD1. The CDR3 is 15 residues long. In germline, CDR1 is MNHEY, CDR2 SVGAGI. With 6 bases clipped from V and 2 bases from J, the junction kept 7 bases outside the gene matches. The DNA of the CDR3 is TGTGCCAGCAGCCTTAGGGACAGGGCAAACTATGGCTACACCTTC. It codes for CASSLRDRANYGYTF.

The chain uses TRBV3-1 (or the pseudogene TRBV3-2) and TRBJ2-4; TRBD2 agrees at 12 bases. From germline, CDR1 is LGHDT and CDR2 YNNKEL (reference sequence). CDR3 length equals 17 residues. With V trimmed by 4 bases and J by 2 bases, 6 bases remained unmatched. CDR3 loop: CASSPASGRGTKNIQYF. In DNA, the CDR3 is TGTGCCAGCAGCCCAGCTAGCGGGAGGGGTACCAAAAACATTCAGTACTTC.

The chain has TRBV6-5 and TRBJ1-5, with 9 bases aligning to TRBD1. Germline trimming cut 6 bases from V and 6 bases from J; bases unmatched to any gene: 3. Germline V CDR1 and CDR2: MNHEY, SVGAGI. This CDR3 is built from 13 residues. CDR3 protein: CASSRDRVQPQHF. The CDR3 DNA follows: TGTGCCAGCAGCCGGGACAGGGTTCAGCCCCAGCATTTT.

V and J are TRBV6-5 and TRBJ2-7; TRBD1 agrees at 7 bases. The CDR3 consists of 15 residues. V was pared by 6 bases and J by 1 base, with 9 bases of the junction left unmatched. CDR1 and CDR2 (germline): MNHEY, SVGAGI. CDR3 protein: CASRNGQVNSYEQYF. The CDR3 nucleotides read TGTGCCAGCAGAAATGGACAGGTAAATTCCTACGAGCAGTACTTC.

The chain carries TRBV6-2 or TRBV6-3 and TRBJ2-5; no clear D gene. Trimming left V 2 bases short and J 5 bases short, with 12 bases between. The V gene's germline CDR1 is MNHEY and CDR2 SVGEGT. The CDR3 runs to 14 residues. The CDR3 DNA reads as TGTGCCAGCAGTTACCTGGCGGCCTCGGAGACCCAGTACTTC. Its protein is CASSYLAASETQYF.

CDR3 region: CASSQTSGDSYEQYF. In nucleotides, the CDR3 is TGTGCCAGCAGCCAAACTAGCGGGGACTCCTACGAGCAGTACTTC. The rearrangement links TRBV28 to TRBJ2-7, with TRBD2 identical over 10 bases. In germline, CDR1 is MDHEN, CDR2 SYDVKM. This CDR3 is 15 amino acids long. With 6 bases clipped from V and 0 bases from J, the junction kept 5 bases outside the gene matches.

The CDR3 DNA reads TGTGCCAGCAGCTTAGCGTTTGGACGCGAGCAGTACTTC. Residues: CASSLAFGREQYF. This chain connects TRBV11-1 to TRBJ2-7, with D uncertain. The CDR3 is 13 amino acids. Germline loops: CDR1 SGHAT, CDR2 FQDESV (reference sequence). V lost 0 bases to trimming and J lost 6 bases, with 9 bases between them.

This sequence joins TRBV15 and TRBJ2-7; 8 bases line up with TRBD2. The germline V gene encodes CDR1 LNHNV and CDR2 YYDKDF (reference sequence). The CDR3 runs 15 residues. The V gene end was trimmed by 3 bases and the J gene end by 3 bases; junction bases not matched to a gene: 7. CDR3: CATSRKLADIYEQYF. The DNA of the CDR3 is TGTGCCACCAGCAGGAAACTAGCGGATATCTACGAGCAGTACTTC.

This clone has just one count. The genes are TRBV29-1 and TRBJ2-7; D might be TRBD2 (7 bases). V shed 5 bases and J shed 7 bases, with 24 bases lying between them. Germline V gene sequence: CDR1 SQVTM, CDR2 ANQGSEA. This CDR3 spans 15 amino acids. CDR3 nucleotides: TGCAGCGTTCTTCGTCCGGGAAAGGGGGGGCTTGAGCAGTACTTC. Its protein is CSVLRPGKGGLEQYF.

V gene TRBV19 combines with J gene TRBJ2-3; 10 positions agree with TRBD1. The CDR3 length is 15 residues. Unmatched junction bases numbered 10, after V lost 10 bases and J lost 3 bases. CDR1 is LNHDA and CDR2 is SQIVND in the germline V gene (reference sequence). CDR3 nucleotides: TGTGCCACTACGGTGACAGGGGGCATTACAGATACGCAGTATTTT. Translated: CATTVTGGITDTQYF.

The chain carries TRBV4-1 and TRBJ1-3; D is uncertain. V dropped 0 bases and J dropped 12 bases, with 9 bases sitting between them. The germline gives CDR1 MGHRA, CDR2 YSYEKL. The CDR3 is made up of 12 amino acids. CDR3 in DNA: TGCGCCAGCAGCCAAGATGGAAGAAGCATATATTTT. This translates into CASSQDGRSIYF.

The V and J genes are TRBV14 and TRBJ2-7; TRBD1 matches at 8 bases. The CDR3 has 16 residues. V lost 4 bases to trimming and J lost 1 base; unmatched junction nucleotides: 9. The germline V gene has CDR1 SGHDN and CDR2 FVKESK. The CDR3 is CASSRMGQEWSYEQYF. CDR3 sequence (DNA): TGTGCCAGCAGCCGAATGGGACAGGAATGGTCCTACGAGCAGTACTTC.

This rearrangement joins TRBV6-5 to TRBJ2-7; 8 bases agree with TRBD1. The CDR3 contains 14 residues. Germline V gene data show CDR1 as MNHEY and CDR2 as SVGAGI. Trimming took 6 bases from V and 7 from J; bases not matched to a gene: 11. In nucleotides, the CDR3 is TGTGCCAGCAGCAAGACAGGGGTGGTTAGTGAGCAGTACTTC. It is translated as CASSKTGVVSEQYF.

V gene TRBV18 combines with J gene TRBJ1-4, with 8 bases fitting TRBD1. V dropped 2 bases and J dropped 4; count of bases not matched to a gene: 6. CDR1 and CDR2 (germline): KGHSH, LQKENI. The CDR3 sequence is 16 residues long. The CDR3 sequence: CASSPNSTGDNEKLFF. The CDR3 DNA is TGTGCCAGCTCACCAAACTCGACAGGGGATAATGAAAAACTGTTTTTT.

The chain couples TRBV7-8 to TRBJ2-1, with 7 bases that match TRBD2. V gave up 5 bases and J gave up 8 bases; unmatched junction bases: 3. The germline gives CDR1 SGHVS, CDR2 FQNEAQ. The CDR3 contains 12 residues. CDR3 nucleotides: TGTGCCAGCAGCCAGACTAGCTATGAGCAGTTCTTC. This gives the protein CASSQTSYEQFF.

The J gene is TRBJ2-7, the V gene TRBV14; 9 bases match TRBD1. The CDR3 consists of 14 residues. Germline CDR1 is SGHDN and CDR2 is FVKESK. V dropped 4 bases and J dropped 10; count of bases not matched to a gene: 11. The CDR3 DNA sequence: TGTGCCAGCAGCCCCGGGTCCCGGGACAGGGTTCAGTACTTC. Protein product: CASSPGSRDRVQYF.

This rearrangement joins TRBV9 to TRBJ2-6; D may match TRBD1 or TRBD2 (5 bases each). Per the germline V gene, CDR1 is SGDLS and CDR2 is YYNGEE. Trimming stripped 2 bases from V and 2 bases from J, with 8 bases between. The CDR3 extends over 15 amino acids. The CDR3 nucleotides are TGTGCCAGCAGCGTGGGGGTTGCTGGGGCCAACGTCCTGACTTTC. Translation: CASSVGVAGANVLTF.

The chain joins TRBV6-4 to TRBJ1-3; perhaps TRBD1 as D (5 bases). This CDR3 contains 14 residues. V dropped 0 bases and J dropped 4 bases, with 7 bases sitting between them. The germline gives CDR1 MRHNA, CDR2 SNTAGT. CDR3 bases: TGTGCCAGCAGTGACTCCTACAGGGGAAACACCATATATTTT. It encodes CASSDSYRGNTIYF.

V is TRBV19 and J is TRBJ2-7; 9 bases align to TRBD2. Germline lookup yields CDR1 LNHDA and CDR2 SQIVND (reference sequence). CDR3 size: 14 residues. J gave up 2 bases and V 3 bases, and 2 bases lay outside the gene matches. The CDR3 sequence is CASSMLAGPYEQYF. The CDR3 DNA reads TGTGCCAGTAGTATGCTAGCGGGGCCCTACGAGCAGTACTTC.

The chain has TRBV4-1 and TRBJ1-1; perhaps TRBD1 as D (5 bases). Germline V gene sequence: CDR1 MGHRA, CDR2 YSYEKL. The CDR3 runs 15 residues. V was trimmed by 1 base and J by 0 bases, leaving 9 bases between them. CDR3 bases: TGCGCCAGCAGCCAAGGGGGCAGCCTGAACACTGAAGCTTTCTTT. Protein product: CASSQGGSLNTEAFF.

Note on this clone: The junction and the germline gene differ at one end; a read error may be behind it. In DNA form, the CDR3 reads TGTGCTAGCAGCTTAAGATCTTGGGCTAGCGGGGGTGAAAACACCGGGGAGCTGTTTTTT. It codes for CASSLRSWASGGENTGELFF. The J gene is TRBJ2-2, the V gene TRBV7-7; 10 bases line up with TRBD2. The CDR3 loop spans 20 amino acids. Germline CDR1 and CDR2: SSHAT and FNYEAQ (reference sequence).

The V and J genes are TRBV11-2 and TRBJ2-7; perhaps TRBD2 as D (5 bases). Trimming removed 5 bases from V and 2 bases from J, with 13 bases in between. CDR1 is SGHAT and CDR2 is FQNNGV in the germline V gene. CDR3 size: 14 residues. Here the CDR3 DNA reads TGTGCCAGCAGCGCAGGTAACGGGGCCTACGAGCAGTACTTC. Translated, it gives CASSAGNGAYEQYF.